This T cell receptor beta chain is drawn from a study of cytotoxic CD8 clonotypes in ibrutinib-treated CLL. In the study overall: The authors obtained response samples at a median of about 13 months of treatment, range 6 to 36. Productive templates per sample averaged 255,043; productive rearrangements, just under 95,000.

TCR beta libraries used 1.5 to 2 micrograms of DNA from cryopreserved PBMCs. The sample holds many counts of this clone. Per germline, CDR1 SGHTA and CDR2 FQGNSA. This CDR3 spans 14 amino acids. Trimming stripped 3 bases from V and 0 bases from J, with 6 bases between. Assay used: immunoSEQ multiplex PCR; TCRdb lists only in-frame clones, some missing. This sample has 90,000 to 150,000 clones, with roughly 57% found just once. The sequence was collected from a human donor with chronic lymphocytic leukemia. This specimen was PBMCs, taken after 24 months of ibrutinib treatment. The J gene is TRBJ1-3, the V gene TRBV7-2; D is ambiguous. CDR3 nucleotide sequence: TGTGCCAGCAGCTTTACATTCTCTGGAAACACCATATATTTT. This gives the protein CASSFTFSGNTIYF.